This is a list of T cell receptor beta chains from one sample in a study of post-analysis software for immune sequencing data. TCRdb analysed the PCR reads with MiXCR anew, one entry per CDR3 protein. The profile shows about 820,000 distinct CDR3 sequences, approximately 53% of them singletons. The sample taken for sequencing was blood. These TCRs come from a girl under 18 with multiple sclerosis. Both conserved end residues are part of each CDR3. A D gene is named only where the DNA matches it firmly. Size is omitted from some rows. Given values are once, few, many or a class for expanded clones.

V	J	length	D	size	DNA	CDR3
TRBV14	TRBJ2-7	14	TRBD1	-	TGTGCCAGCAGCCGACAGGGGGCGGGGAGCGAGCAGTACTTC	CASSRQGAGSEQYF
TRBV6-2/TRBV6-3	TRBJ2-3	21	-	-	TGTGCCAGCAGTTACCCCGCGGGTCGGGACACGGAGTGGCTTAGCACAGATACGCAGTATTTT	CASSYPAGRDTEWLSTDTQYF
TRBV6-1	TRBJ2-3	18	TRBD2	-	TGTGCCAGCAGTGAAGCGCTGCGGGGGGCAGGGAGCACAGATACGCAGTATTTT	CASSEALRGAGSTDTQYF
TRBV5-6	TRBJ2-6	16	-	few	TGTGCCAGCAGCTTGGATGGGGGGAGTGGGGCCAACGTCCTGACTTTC	CASSLDGGSGANVLTF
TRBV5-1	TRBJ2-7	15	TRBD1	few	TGCGCCAGCAGCAAAGGACAGGGGGGAACCTACGAGCAGTACTTC	CASSKGQGGTYEQYF
TRBV10-3	TRBJ2-1	14	TRBD2	few	TGTGCCATCAGTGGGACTAGCGGGGGGGGTGAGCAGTTCTTC	CAISGTSGGGEQFF
TRBV10-3	TRBJ1-1	14	-	-	TGTGCCACCCAGGACCCAAAGCTGAACACTGAAGCTTTCTTT	CATQDPKLNTEAFF
TRBV5-1	TRBJ2-3	15	TRBD1	-	TGCGCCGGCAGCCCGGGACAGGGAGGAACAGATACGCAGTATTTT	CAGSPGQGGTDTQYF
TRBV20-1	TRBJ2-7	15	TRBD1	-	TGCAGTGCACATCAGCCCGGGACAGGGTATTACGAGCAGTACTTC	CSAHQPGTGYYEQYF
TRBV4-2	TRBJ1-6	16	-	-	TGTGCCAGCAGCCAAAAGAGGGATAGTAATAATTCACCCCTCCACTTT	CASSQKRDSNNSPLHF
TRBV5-1	TRBJ2-7	14	TRBD1	-	TGCGCCAGCAGAGAGAGGACAGGGGGTTACGAGCAGTACTTC	CASRERTGGYEQYF
TRBV29-1	TRBJ1-2	14	-	-	TGCAGCGTTGAAGGCGGGGCAGCCTCATATGGCTACACCTTC	CSVEGGAASYGYTF
TRBV25-1	TRBJ2-7	14	-	few	TGTGCCAGCAGTGAGTGGATTTTGACCTCCGAGCAGTACTTC	CASSEWILTSEQYF
TRBV29-1	TRBJ2-3	14	-	-	TGCAGCGCGGACCTGGGGACTAGCACAGATACGCAGTATTTT	CSADLGTSTDTQYF
TRBV15	TRBJ1-2	14	-	few	TGTGCCACCAGCAGCGTGCGACTCAAGAGGGGCTACACCTTC	CATSSVRLKRGYTF
TRBV20-1	TRBJ2-5	13	-	-	TGCAGTGCTTTAAGACTTAATCAAGAGACCCAGTACTTC	CSALRLNQETQYF
TRBV5-1	TRBJ2-7	17	TRBD1	-	TGCGCCAGCAGCTCACCGAGACAGGGGCCCACTTCCTACGAGCAGTACTTC	CASSSPRQGPTSYEQYF
TRBV20-1	TRBJ2-7	15	-	-	TGCAGTGCTAGTTGGGGGGGCGCTACAACCTACGAGCAGTACTTC	CSASWGGATTYEQYF
TRBV6-2/TRBV6-3	TRBJ2-7	12	-	-	TGTGCCAGCAGTTACCCTCCTGGAGAGCAGTACTTC	CASSYPPGEQYF
TRBV3-1	TRBJ2-7	14	-	few	TGTGCCAGCAGCCACGTCGGGGGCGGCTGGGAGCAGTACTTC	CASSHVGGGWEQYF
TRBV20-1	TRBJ2-1	15	TRBD2	-	TGCAGCGCAGGGACTGGGGGACTAGTTTACAATGAGCAGTTCTTC	CSAGTGGLVYNEQFF
TRBV7-3	TRBJ2-7	15	TRBD2	-	TGTGCCAGCAGCCCGGGACTAGCGTCGACCTACGAGCAGTACTTC	CASSPGLASTYEQYF
TRBV7-6	TRBJ2-5	12	-	-	TGTGCCAGCAGCTCCCCTTCAGAGACCCAGTACTTT	CASSSPSETQYF
TRBV6-5	TRBJ1-2	13	-	-	TGTTCCAGCAGTTTCGGGGACCGCTATGGCTACACCTTC	CSSSFGDRYGYTF
TRBV20-1	TRBJ2-4	17	-	-	TGCAGTGCTAGAAACACAGGGCTTGCTGGATCAAAAAACATTCAGTACTTC	CSARNTGLAGSKNIQYF
TRBV7-9	TRBJ2-7	15	-	-	TGTGCCAGCAGCCCCGAGCGGATGCGGGCCTACGAGCAGTACTTC	CASSPERMRAYEQYF
TRBV6-5	TRBJ1-2	14	TRBD1	-	TGTGCCAGCACCTCCGGACAGGCCTCTGATGGCTACACCTTC	CASTSGQASDGYTF
TRBV2	TRBJ2-3	15	TRBD2	few	TGTGCCAGCACACCAGCGGGGACGGTCACAGATACGCAGTATTTT	CASTPAGTVTDTQYF
TRBV5-1	TRBJ2-7	15	TRBD2	-	TGCGCCAGCAGCCAGACTAGCGCCAGTACCTACGAGCAGTACTTC	CASSQTSASTYEQYF
TRBV28	TRBJ1-2	10	-	-	TGTGCCAGCAGCCCCCCGGACTACACCTTC	CASSPPDYTF
TRBV4-1	TRBJ2-1	16	TRBD1	-	TGCGCCAGCAGCCAGGACAGGGGCCTATTTTACAATGAGCAGTTCTTC	CASSQDRGLFYNEQFF
TRBV7-3	TRBJ2-5	16	TRBD2	-	TGTGCCAGCAGCTTACTGGGGGGGAGGTACCAAGAGACCCAGTACTTC	CASSLLGGRYQETQYF
TRBV5-1	TRBJ2-1	13	-	-	TGCGCCAGCAGCTTCAACACGGACTATGAGCAGTTCTTC	CASSFNTDYEQFF
TRBV7-6	TRBJ1-6	15	-	-	TGTGCCAGCAGCTTAAATGGACAGCTAAATTCACCCCTCCACTTT	CASSLNGQLNSPLHF
TRBV11-2	TRBJ2-4	16	-	-	TGTGCCAGCAGCTTAACCCAGGGGCGGAACAAAAACATTCAGTACTTC	CASSLTQGRNKNIQYF
TRBV6-5	TRBJ2-1	14	TRBD1	-	TGTGCCAGCAGTTCGGGACAGTCTTACAATGAGCAGTTCTTC	CASSSGQSYNEQFF
TRBV7-8	TRBJ1-1	16	-	-	TGTGCCAGCAGCTTAGCGAGACACGGGATGAACACTGAAGCTTTCTTT	CASSLARHGMNTEAFF
TRBV4-1	TRBJ2-7	12	-	few	TGCGCCAGCAGCCAGCACTCCTACGAGCAGTACTTC	CASSQHSYEQYF
TRBV12-3/TRBV12-4	TRBJ2-3	13	-	-	TGTGCCAGCACCCTTTCTCGCGCAGATACGCAGTATTTT	CASTLSRADTQYF
TRBV6-5	TRBJ2-1	16	-	-	TGTGCCAGCAGTTACCCAGGCTCTAAGGGTGGCGATGAGCAGTTCTTC	CASSYPGSKGGDEQFF
TRBV2	TRBJ2-2	15	TRBD2	-	TGTGCCAGCAGGGGACTAGCGGGAGACACCGGGGAGCTGTTTTTT	CASRGLAGDTGELFF